Here is one T cell receptor (beta chain) with its context. What it binds is not known. The data originate from a study of identifying expanded T cells in peripheral blood. Findings and limits, study-wide: Roughly two-week clone count variance significantly increased as total template count grew.

The repertoire was sequenced with immunoSEQ multiplex PCR; TCRdb's copy has only in-frame clones and lacks some. The table shows about 78,000 clones, with roughly 81% occurring only once. The V and J ends lost 4 bases and 7 bases, in that order; junction bases with no gene match: 24. The germline gives CDR1 MDHEN, CDR2 SYDVKM. This CDR3 is 20 amino acids long. V is TRBV28 and J is TRBJ2-1, with TRBD2 matching 8 bases. Sequenced input: blood. The TCR sequence derives from a person aged 18 to 75 in good health. Written as DNA, the CDR3 is TGTGCCAGCAGTTCGGAGGGGCTTTGGGGTGGAGCGGGAGTAGGGAATGAGCAGTTCTTC. Protein: CASSSEGLWGGAGVGNEQFF.